Following are 24 T cell receptor beta chains from one sample sequenced in a study of neurological immune-mediated disorders. TCRdb reprocessed the 5' RACE reads with MiXCR, giving one entry per CDR3 protein. The sample lists some 80,000 distinct CDR3 sequences; about 4.5% were seen once. Time point meaning: longitudinal time-point 3. Sequenced input: PBMCs. The receptors here all came from a woman aged 60-75 years with multiple sclerosis.

This clonotype showed up many times. The chain links TRBV20-1 to TRBJ1-3; D is possibly TRBD1 (5 bases). Trimming took 5 bases from V and 2 from J, leaving 10 bases between them. The germline gives CDR1 DFQATT, CDR2 SNEGSKA (reference sequence). The CDR3 runs 13 residues. The CDR3 here is CSAGGLAGNTIYF. The CDR3 DNA reads TGCAGTGCTGGGGGACTAGCTGGAAACACCATATATTTT.

In this sample, this clonotype turned up many times. V usage is TRBV5-1 and J usage is TRBJ2-1; 7 nucleotides match TRBD2. This CDR3 region has 15 residues. Germline V gene lookup returns CDR1 SGHRS and CDR2 YFSETQ. The J segment lost 7 bases and the V segment lost 4 bases, leaving 11 bases of the junction unmatched. The CDR3 DNA follows: TGCGCCAGCAGCCGAACGACTAGCCGTAATAATGAGCAGTTCTTC. It encodes CASSRTTSRNNEQFF.

This clonotype was counted at least ten times. The chain links TRBV2 to TRBJ2-3, with 10 bases that match TRBD1. The CDR3 contains 12 residues. The germline V gene has CDR1 SNHLY and CDR2 FYNNEI. Trimming cost V 8 bases and J 8 bases; bases outside gene matches: 4. CDR3 sequence: CASGDRGPTQYF. For the CDR3, the DNA is TGTGCCAGCGGAGACAGGGGGCCTACGCAGTATTTT.

Many counts were recorded for this clonotype. The J gene is TRBJ1-5, the V gene TRBV4-1, with D hard to call. V lost 1 base and J lost 9, with 22 bases in between. CDR1 MGHRA and CDR2 YSYEKL come from the germline V gene. The CDR3 totals 17 residues. The CDR3 sequence: CASSQGLNTDPARPQHF. Written as DNA, the CDR3 is TGCGCCAGCAGCCAAGGTCTGAATACGGATCCCGCTAGGCCCCAGCATTTT.

This clonotype was seen repeatedly, ten times or more. This sequence joins TRBV14 and TRBJ1-2; D may be TRBD1 (5 bases). The CDR3 loop spans 14 amino acids. Germline lookup yields CDR1 SGHDN and CDR2 FVKESK. Trimming stripped 1 base from V and 8 bases from J, with 14 bases between. This chain's CDR3 is CASSQGDSRGGYTF. The CDR3 DNA follows: TGTGCCAGCAGCCAAGGCGACAGTCGGGGCGGCTACACCTTC.

This clonotype came up many times. This chain links TRBV12-3 or TRBV12-4 with TRBJ1-4, with TRBD1 as a possible D gene (5 bases). The CDR3 sequence is 14 residues long. Trimming left V 2 bases short and J 6 bases short, with 10 bases between. CDR3 in DNA: TGTGCCAGCAGTTTAATTGGAGGGGATGAAAAACTGTTTTTT. It specifies CASSLIGGDEKLFF.

This clonotype has a count of ten or more. This sequence joins TRBV5-1 and TRBJ1-3; D possibly corresponds to TRBD1 (5 bases). The length of the CDR3 is 16 residues. CDR1 and CDR2 (germline): SGHRS, YFSETQ. V lost 0 bases and J 2 bases, leaving 12 bases between the germline ends. CDR3 in amino acids: CASSLVVGGTGNTIYF. CDR3 bases: TGCGCCAGCAGCTTGGTCGTTGGGGGGACTGGAAACACCATATATTTT.

This clonotype occurred many times. The chain combines TRBV7-6 with TRBJ2-7; D might be TRBD1 (6 bases). The germline V gene encodes CDR1 SGHVS and CDR2 FNYEAQ. Trimming shortened V by 5 bases and J by 6 bases, and 17 bases separated the two germline ends. The CDR3 extends over 14 amino acids. The CDR3 DNA follows: TGTGCCAGCAGCCCGCAACAGGGCTCACTCGAGCAGTACTTC. This encodes CASSPQQGSLEQYF.

This clonotype has at least ten counts. The chain joins TRBV11-2 to TRBJ1-2; no definite D call. Germline V CDR1 and CDR2: SGHAT, FQNNGV. Trimming pared 4 bases from V and 3 bases from J, leaving 6 bases between. The CDR3 consists of 12 residues. The CDR3 region has the DNA TGTGCCAGCAGCTCGGAACACTATGGCTACACCTTC. Its protein is CASSSEHYGYTF.

At least ten counts were recorded for this clonotype. CDR3 sequence reads: CASSVDGGIQGKQYF. CDR3 bases: TGTGCCAGCAGCGTAGATGGGGGGATACAGGGGAAGCAGTACTTC. The chain couples TRBV9 to TRBJ2-7, with a possible D match to TRBD1 (7 bases). Germline V gene sequence: CDR1 SGDLS, CDR2 YYNGEE. With 0 bases removed from V and 8 bases from J, the gap between germline ends came to 18 bases. The CDR3 is 15 residues long.

This clonotype was counted ten times or more. The chain combines TRBV18 with TRBJ2-1; 11 nucleotides match TRBD2. V lost 4 bases, J lost 6 bases, and 8 bases stayed unmatched. CDR1 and CDR2 from the germline V gene are KGHSH and LQKENI. The CDR3 totals 16 residues. The CDR3 DNA is TGTGCCAGCTCACATGACCTAGCGGGGGGCGGCAATGAGCAGTTCTTC. Its translation is CASSHDLAGGGNEQFF.

This clonotype was seen repeatedly, ten times or more. CDR3 coding DNA: TGTGCCAGCAGCTTAGATTTGGGGCTGAGCGGCTACACCTTC. It codes for CASSLDLGLSGYTF. The chain links TRBV11-2 to TRBJ1-2, with TRBD1 as a possible D gene (5 bases). Trimming removed 0 bases at V and 8 bases at J, with 13 bases between. This CDR3 contains 14 residues. Germline CDR1 and CDR2: SGHAT and FQNNGV.

The table lists this clonotype with many counts. The J gene is TRBJ1-6, the V gene TRBV27; TRBD1 agrees at 9 bases. The trim removed 5 bases at V and 7 bases at J, leaving 6 bases unmatched. This CDR3 spans 15 amino acids. Germline CDR1 and CDR2: MNHEY and SMNVEV (reference sequence). CDR3 DNA sequence: TGTGCCAGCAGTCCCATACAGGGGGCGAATTCACCCCTCCACTTT. Translation gives CASSPIQGANSPLHF.

This clonotype was seen repeatedly, ten times or more. This sequence joins TRBV5-1 and TRBJ1-1; D uncertain. Germline V gene data show CDR1 as SGHRS and CDR2 as YFSETQ. This CDR3 has 14 amino acids. Trimming took off 0 bases at V and 1 base at J, with 7 bases between the two ends. CDR3 residues: CASSLAGRNTEAFF. The CDR3 region has the DNA TGCGCCAGCAGCTTGGCCGGGCGGAACACTGAAGCTTTCTTT.

This clonotype was picked up many times. The chain has TRBV12-3 or TRBV12-4 and TRBJ2-3; 13 nucleotides align to TRBD2. With 6 bases clipped from V and 5 bases from J, the junction kept 5 bases outside the gene matches. The CDR3 sequence is 15 residues long. CDR3 sequence reads: CASSPGLAGRDTQYF. In nucleotides, the CDR3 is TGTGCCAGCAGCCCGGGACTAGCGGGGAGAGATACGCAGTATTTT.

This clonotype was seen ten or more times. J is TRBJ2-7 and V is TRBV7-2; 7 bases map to TRBD1. Germline CDR1 SGHTA, CDR2 FQGNSA. V lost 4 bases and J lost 3; bases outside the gene matches: 6. The CDR3 sequence is 14 residues long. Here the CDR3 DNA reads TGTGCCAGCAGCTATGGACAGGCCAACTACGAGCAGTACTTC. It codes for CASSYGQANYEQYF. The full variable domain, in which reference TRBV7-2 and TRBJ2-7 provide the parts outside the CDR3, is GAGVSQSPSNKVTEKGKDVELRCDPISGHTALYWYRQSLGQGLEFLIYFQGNSAPDKSGLPSDRFSAERTGGSVSTLTIQRTQQEDSAVYLCASSYGQANYEQYFGPGTRLTVT.

This clonotype was seen repeatedly, ten times or more. The chain couples TRBV6-2 or TRBV6-3 to TRBJ1-5; D unresolved. Germline CDR1 reads MNHEY; CDR2 reads SVGEGT. The CDR3 covers 15 residues. The V end was cut by 2 bases, the J end by 2 bases, with 10 bases between. The DNA for the CDR3 is TGTGCCAGCAGTTACGAGGGTCGGGGCAATCAGCCCCAGCATTTT. Translation: CASSYEGRGNQPQHF.

This clonotype has ten or more counts. This chain joins TRBV10-3 and TRBJ2-3; D is possibly TRBD2 (6 bases). Germline V gene data show CDR1 as ENHRY and CDR2 as SYGVKD. The CDR3 spans 14 residues. Trimming left V 2 bases short and J 3 bases short, with 9 bases between. CDR3 amino acids: CAISEGGNTDTQYF. The CDR3 DNA reads as TGTGCCATCAGTGAGGGGGGGAATACAGATACGCAGTATTTT.

This clonotype was seen at least ten times. The rearrangement uses TRBV5-1 and TRBJ2-1; D remains ambiguous. Trimming left V 5 bases short and J 5 bases short, with 20 bases between. The CDR3 runs to 16 residues. The germline CDR1 and CDR2 sequences are SGHRS and YFSETQ. For the CDR3, the DNA is TGCGCCAGCAGGCCTCCCCCCGGGCGAACCAACAATGAGCAGTTCTTC. It encodes CASRPPPGRTNNEQFF. The whole variable domain, filled in from reference TRBV5-1 and TRBJ2-1, reads KAGVTQTPRYLIKTRGQQVTLSCSPISGHRSVSWYQQTPGQGLQFLFEYFSETQRNKGNFPGRFSGRQFSNSRSEMNVSTLELGDSALYLCASRPPPGRTNNEQFFGPGTRLTVL.

This clonotype was seen at least ten times. The chain links TRBV20-1 to TRBJ1-3, with 7 bases identical to TRBD1. The CDR3 has 15 amino acids. CDR1 DFQATT and CDR2 SNEGSKA come from the germline V gene (reference sequence). Germline trimming cut 0 bases from V and 1 base from J; bases unmatched to any gene: 3. The CDR3 nucleotides are TGCAGTGCTAGAGATTCCAGGGGGTCTGGAAACACCATATATTTT. Amino acids: CSARDSRGSGNTIYF.

The sample holds many counts of this clonotype. This rearrangement joins TRBV9 to TRBJ2-1, with D possibly being TRBD1 (5 bases). The CDR3 sequence is 14 residues long. The germline V gene encodes CDR1 SGDLS and CDR2 YYNGEE. V was cut by 1 base and J by 10 bases, with 15 bases left in between. DNA of the CDR3: TGTGCCAGCAGCGTAATATTGGGGCCAAGGGAGCAGTTCTTC. Its protein is CASSVILGPREQFF.

The rearrangement uses TRBV6-6 and TRBJ1-4; TRBD1 aligns across 7 bases. Trimming cost V 2 bases and J 8 bases; bases outside gene matches: 8. Germline V gives CDR1 MNHNY, CDR2 SVGAGI (reference sequence). The CDR3 totals 15 residues. Written as DNA, the CDR3 is TGTGCCAGCAGTTACCGGCAGGGGGAAAACGAAAAACTGTTTTTT. Residues: CASSYRQGENEKLFF.

This clonotype was seen ten or more times. V is TRBV5-1 and J is TRBJ2-5, with 10 bases that match TRBD1. The V segment lost 5 bases and the J segment 5 bases; nucleotides outside the gene matches: 6. CDR3 length: 14 residues. Germline V gene data show CDR1 as SGHRS and CDR2 as YFSETQ. CDR3 amino acids: CASSPGTGDETQYF. The CDR3 coding sequence is TGCGCCAGCAGTCCCGGGACAGGGGACGAGACCCAGTACTTC.

This clonotype has at least ten counts. This chain links TRBV29-1 with TRBJ2-7, with TRBD1 matching over 8 bases. With 2 bases clipped from V and 5 bases from J, the junction kept 11 bases outside the gene matches. Germline values: CDR1 SQVTM, CDR2 ANQGSEA. The CDR3 runs to 15 residues. In DNA, the CDR3 is TGCAGCGTTGAACTGGGGCTTGGACAGGGCCACGAGCAGTACTTC. This codes for CSVELGLGQGHEQYF.